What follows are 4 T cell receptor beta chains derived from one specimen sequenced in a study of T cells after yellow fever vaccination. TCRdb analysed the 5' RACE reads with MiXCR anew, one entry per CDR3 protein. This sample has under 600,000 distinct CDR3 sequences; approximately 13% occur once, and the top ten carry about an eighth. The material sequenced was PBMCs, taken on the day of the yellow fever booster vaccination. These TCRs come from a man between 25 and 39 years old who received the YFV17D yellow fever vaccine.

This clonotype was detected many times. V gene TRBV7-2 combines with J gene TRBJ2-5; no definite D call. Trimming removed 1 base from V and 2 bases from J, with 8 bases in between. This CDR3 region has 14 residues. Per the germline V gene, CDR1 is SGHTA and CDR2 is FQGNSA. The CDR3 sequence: CASSLDWQQETQYF. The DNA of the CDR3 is TGTGCCAGCAGCTTAGATTGGCAGCAAGAGACCCAGTACTTC.

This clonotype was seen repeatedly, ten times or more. This chain's CDR3 is CASSQNVWNTGELFF. CDR3 DNA sequence: TGTGCCAGCAGCCAAAACGTCTGGAACACCGGGGAGCTGTTTTTT. The rearrangement uses TRBV3-1 and TRBJ2-2; no clear D gene. This CDR3 contains 15 residues. Trimming removed 2 bases from V and 1 base from J, with 8 bases in between. Germline CDR1 reads LGHDT; CDR2 reads YNNKEL (reference sequence).

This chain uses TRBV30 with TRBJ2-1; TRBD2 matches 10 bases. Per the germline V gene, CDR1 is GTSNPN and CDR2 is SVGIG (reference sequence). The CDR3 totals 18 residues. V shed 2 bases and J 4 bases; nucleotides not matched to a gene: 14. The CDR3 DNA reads TGTGCCTGGAGTAATTCTAGGCTAGCGGGAGCGGGTTACAATGAGCAGTTCTTC. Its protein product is CAWSNSRLAGAGYNEQFF. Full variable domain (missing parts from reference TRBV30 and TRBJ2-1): SQTIHQWPATLVQPVGSPLSLECTVEGTSNPNLYWYRQAAGRGLQLLFYSVGIGQISSEVPQNLSASRPQDRQFILSSKKLLLSDSGFYLCAWSNSRLAGAGYNEQFFGPGTRLTVL.

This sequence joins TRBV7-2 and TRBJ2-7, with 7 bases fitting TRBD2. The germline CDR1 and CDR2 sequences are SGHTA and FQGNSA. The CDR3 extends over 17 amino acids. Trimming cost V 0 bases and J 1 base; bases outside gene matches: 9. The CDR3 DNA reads TGTGCCAGCAGCTTAGCCGCTAGCGGCAGGAGGTCCTACGAGCAGTACTTC. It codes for CASSLAASGRRSYEQYF. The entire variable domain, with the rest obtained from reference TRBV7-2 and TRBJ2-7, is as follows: GAGVSQSPSNKVTEKGKDVELRCDPISGHTALYWYRQSLGQGLEFLIYFQGNSAPDKSGLPSDRFSAERTGGSVSTLTIQRTQQEDSAVYLCASSLAASGRRSYEQYFGPGTRLTVT.